This T cell receptor (beta chain) emerged from a study of T cells in Graves' hyperthyroidism and ophthalmopathy. A few counts support this clonotype. Germline V gives CDR1 MNHEY, CDR2 SMNVEV (reference sequence). The CDR3 runs 16 residues. V lost 3 bases and J lost 3; bases outside the gene matches: 8. The source material, RNA transcripts, was used to amplify TCR beta CDR3 regions. The HTBI set primed first-round TCR CDR3 RT-PCR. Via MiXCR, TCRdb re-called the multiplex PCR reads, giving one row per CDR3 protein. The data hold approximately 490,000 distinct CDR3 sequences, with roughly 23% observed a single time.

The TCR comes from a woman in her 70s with Graves' ophthalmopathy. Sequenced sample: blood. This rearrangement joins TRBV27 to TRBJ2-7, with 10 positions matching TRBD1. CDR3 region: CASSFSGTGVVYEQYF. The CDR3 DNA follows: TGTGCCAGCAGTTTCTCCGGGACAGGGGTAGTCTACGAGCAGTACTTC.